Each of the 25 T cell receptor beta chains below was sequenced from the same sample in a study of a mutant IDH1 vaccine in newly diagnosed glioma (dated by TCRdb to the early 2020s). The library was built by means of the immunoSEQ multiplex PCR assay. TCRdb took this table from immuneACCESS and kept in-frame rearrangements with V and J called. Such tables lack part of the clones; where checked against another copy, unresolved V genes explain under half of the gap, and the rest is unexplained. This sample has over 30,000 clones in its table, and about three fifths of those were observed once. More than 9.5% of the sample is held by the ten biggest clonotypes. For these receptors, no antigen is known. This specimen's time point label, per the study, means: week 5, during vaccination. Every vaccine dose consisted of 300 ug of a 20-mer mutant IDH1 peptide in Montanide, administered subcutaneously together with topical imiquimod.

Here the sequenced sample was PBMCs, taken from a glioma patient whose treatment included an IDH1 peptide vaccine. The receptors stem from a woman aged 18-35 years with glioma.

This clone appeared a single time. This rearrangement joins TRBV30 to TRBJ1-3, with a weak D call TRBD1 (5 bases). Deletions cut 2 bases from V and 3 bases from J, with 11 bases between. The germline V gene encodes CDR1 GTSNPN and CDR2 SVGIG (reference sequence). The CDR3 is 14 amino acids. The chain's CDR3 is CAWSPGGIGNTIYF. Written as DNA, the CDR3 is TGTGCCTGGAGTCCTGGGGGAATTGGAAACACCATATATTTT.

The chain links TRBV18 to TRBJ2-7; D gene ambiguous. Looked up from germline, CDR1 is KGHSH and CDR2 is LQKENI. The CDR3 consists of 14 residues. The V end was cut by 2 bases, the J end by 0 bases, with 8 bases between. CDR3 amino acids: CASSPERSSYEQYF. In DNA, the CDR3 is TGTGCCAGCTCACCAGAACGGAGCTCCTACGAGCAGTACTTC.

The rearrangement joins TRBV7-9 to TRBJ2-1; possibly TRBD2 for D (5 bases). The V end lost 5 bases, the J end lost 6 bases, and 20 bases lay between the germline ends. Germline CDR1 and CDR2: SEHNR and FQNEAQ (reference sequence). The CDR3 runs to 16 residues. Here the CDR3 reads CASSPAGRSIVNEQFF. The CDR3 DNA follows: TGTGCCAGCAGCCCGGCGGGCCGTTCGATCGTCAATGAGCAGTTCTTC.

The chain links TRBV6-5 to TRBJ1-1; no clear D. V was cut by 5 bases and J by 5 bases, with 9 bases left in between. CDR3 size: 12 residues. Germline assignment: CDR1 MNHEY and CDR2 SVGAGI. CDR3 loop: CASSHPGTEAFF. Here the CDR3 DNA reads TGTGCCAGCAGTCACCCCGGAACTGAAGCTTTCTTT.

The rearrangement joins TRBV27 to TRBJ2-3; 10 nucleotides line up with TRBD2. V lost 2 bases and J lost 0; bases outside the gene matches: 5. The CDR3 totals 17 residues. Germline CDR1 reads MNHEY; CDR2 reads SMNVEV (reference sequence). The CDR3 DNA follows: TGTGCCAGCAGTTTAGTCTCTAGCGGGGGTAGCACAGATACGCAGTATTTT. Translation: CASSLVSSGGSTDTQYF.

The chain carries TRBV5-4 and TRBJ2-5; 7 bases agree with TRBD1. TRBJ2-7 matches the DNA end more closely, so the J call is doubtful. CDR1 is SGHNT, CDR2 YYREEE, per germline (reference sequence). The CDR3 contains 14 residues. The CDR3 reads CASSPPTGTYEQYF. CDR3 sequence (DNA): TGTGCCAGCAGCCCGCCGACAGGGACCTACGAGCAGTACTTC.

This clone showed up just once. This chain links TRBV7-3 with TRBJ2-2; TRBD1 matches 7 bases. The CDR3 consists of 15 residues. The trim removed 5 bases at V and 6 bases at J, leaving 9 bases unmatched. CDR1 is SGHTA, CDR2 FQGTGA, per germline. This CDR3 reads CASSPRQGIAGELFF. The CDR3 DNA sequence: TGTGCCAGCAGCCCGAGACAGGGAATCGCCGGGGAGCTGTTTTTT.

The rearrangement links TRBV27 to TRBJ2-7, with 9 positions matching TRBD1. Germline V gene lookup returns CDR1 MNHEY and CDR2 SMNVEV (reference sequence). V lost 5 bases and J lost 3; bases outside the gene matches: 17. The CDR3 loop spans 18 amino acids. The DNA of the CDR3 is TGTGCCAGCAGTCCCATTCACCAAAATCGACAGGGGGTCTACGAGCAGTACTTC. Amino acid sequence: CASSPIHQNRQGVYEQYF.

This clone qualifies as medium-sized. V is TRBV11-1 and J is TRBJ2-2; TRBD1 aligns across 9 bases. J gave up 6 bases and V 1 base, and 3 bases lay outside the gene matches. The CDR3 runs 15 residues. The germline V gene encodes CDR1 SGHAT and CDR2 FQDESV (reference sequence). This CDR3 reads CASSLGQGVPGELFF. CDR3 sequence (DNA): TGTGCCAGCAGCTTAGGACAGGGGGTCCCCGGGGAGCTGTTTTTT.

The chain has TRBV5-1 and TRBJ2-4; TRBD2 is a possible D gene (5 bases). Germline CDR1 SGHRS, CDR2 YFSETQ. The CDR3 sequence is 19 residues long. V lost 6 bases and J 9 bases, leaving 34 bases between the germline ends. Here the CDR3 DNA reads TGCGCCAGCATTCCGAAAACCCACCGGGCTTTGGAGGTAAAGGTCATTCAGTACTTC. This codes for CASIPKTHRALEVKVIQYF.

The chain carries TRBV6-1 and TRBJ2-7; D is perhaps TRBD1 or TRBD2 (5 bases each). Germline-derived CDR1 and CDR2 are MNHNS and SASEGT. V was cut by 3 bases and J by 6 bases, with 12 bases left in between. The CDR3 has 13 amino acids. The CDR3 sequence is CASSERGWAEQYF. In nucleotides, the CDR3 is TGTGCCAGCAGTGAGAGGGGATGGGCCGAGCAGTACTTC.

This clone appeared a few times. V and J are TRBV10-3 and TRBJ2-7; a possible D gene is TRBD1 (7 bases). The CDR3 covers 15 residues. The germline gives CDR1 ENHRY, CDR2 SYGVKD. Deletions cut 3 bases from V and 4 bases from J, with 16 bases between. In DNA, the CDR3 is TGTGCCATCAGTGACTTACCGACAGGGAGGTACGAGCAGTACTTC. This sequence encodes CAISDLPTGRYEQYF.

The rearrangement joins TRBV2 to TRBJ2-3; 11 bases agree with TRBD2. The V gene end was trimmed by 1 base and the J gene end by 2 bases; junction bases not matched to a gene: 8. The germline V gene has CDR1 SNHLY and CDR2 FYNNEI. The CDR3 length is 18 residues. This CDR3 is CASSEVGLAGGITDTQYF. DNA of the CDR3: TGTGCCAGCAGTGAAGTGGGGCTAGCGGGGGGTATCACAGATACGCAGTATTTT.

V is TRBV5-1 and J is TRBJ1-2, with D hard to call. Deletions cut 0 bases from V and 7 bases from J, with 10 bases between. This CDR3 is built from 13 residues. The V gene's germline CDR1 is SGHRS and CDR2 YFSETQ. The CDR3 here is CASSLAGRSGYTF. DNA of the CDR3: TGCGCCAGCAGCTTGGCCGGAAGAAGTGGCTACACCTTC. The full variable domain, completed using reference TRBV5-1 and TRBJ1-2, is KAGVTQTPRYLIKTRGQQVTLSCSPISGHRSVSWYQQTPGQGLQFLFEYFSETQRNKGNFPGRFSGRQFSNSRSEMNVSTLELGDSALYLCASSLAGRSGYTFGSGTRLTVV.

The chain recombines TRBV15 with TRBJ1-5, with TRBD1 as a possible D gene (5 bases). V gave up 8 bases and J gave up 6 bases, with 11 bases separating them. The CDR3 has 12 residues. Germline CDR1 and CDR2: LNHNV and YYDKDF (reference sequence). The CDR3 is CATSRVGQPQHF. The CDR3 DNA sequence: TGTGCCACCTCCAGGGTGGGTCAGCCCCAGCATTTT.

The V call is TRBV9, the J call TRBJ2-7; the D gene is possibly TRBD2 (7 bases). Trimming took off 2 bases at V and 2 bases at J, with 14 bases between the two ends. In germline, CDR1 is SGDLS, CDR2 YYNGEE. This CDR3 has 15 amino acids. CDR3 in amino acids: CASSVGGGAPYEQYF. The CDR3 DNA is TGTGCCAGCAGCGTGGGAGGGGGAGCCCCCTACGAGCAGTACTTC.

The V gene is TRBV21-1, the J gene TRBJ1-1. TRBV21-1 is assigned pseudogene status. The CDR3 extends over 20 amino acids. The CDR3 DNA follows: TGTGCCAGCAGCAAAGGCCTACCCCCGGGACGCCAGAAGGTAGATACTGAAGCTTTCTTT. Translation gives CASSKGLPPGRQKVDTEAFF.

The chain joins TRBV9 to TRBJ1-2; D not resolved. The V gene's germline CDR1 is SGDLS and CDR2 YYNGEE. The CDR3 is made up of 12 amino acids. Between the trimmed V and J ends, which lost 0 bases and 4 bases, there was a span of 4 bases. The CDR3 loop reads CASSVDGYGYTF. The CDR3 DNA follows: TGTGCCAGCAGCGTAGATGGCTATGGCTACACCTTC.

A single count supports this clone. The rearrangement joins TRBV7-2 to TRBJ2-3; D is unresolved. The CDR3 loop spans 13 amino acids. Between the trimmed V and J ends, which lost 5 bases and 1 base, there was a span of 7 bases. CDR1 and CDR2 (germline): SGHTA, FQGNSA. DNA for the CDR3: TGTGCCAGCAGCCGGTCGGGCACAGATACGCAGTATTTT. Protein sequence: CASSRSGTDTQYF.

The V call is TRBV7-2, the J call TRBJ1-3; D unresolved. This CDR3 comprises 16 residues. Trimming removed 1 base at V and 0 bases at J, with 10 bases between. The V gene's germline CDR1 is SGHTA and CDR2 FQGNSA. This CDR3 reads CASSLERPRSGNTIYF. The CDR3 DNA sequence: TGTGCCAGCAGCTTAGAGAGGCCCCGCTCTGGAAACACCATATATTTT. Supplemented by reference TRBV7-2 and TRBJ1-3, the full variable domain reads GAGVSQSPSNKVTEKGKDVELRCDPISGHTALYWYRQSLGQGLEFLIYFQGNSAPDKSGLPSDRFSAERTGGSVSTLTIQRTQQEDSAVYLCASSLERPRSGNTIYFGEGSWLTVV.

This clone came up a few times. The chain combines TRBV4-1 with TRBJ2-7, with a tentative D call TRBD2 (6 bases). The germline gives CDR1 MGHRA, CDR2 YSYEKL. V shed 1 base and J shed 3 bases, with 10 bases lying between them. There are 14 residues in the CDR3. The CDR3 DNA reads as TGCGCCAGCAGCCAAGGGGATAGCGGCTACGAGCAGTACTTC. Its protein product is CASSQGDSGYEQYF.

In its sample, this clone was seen once. The CDR3 sequence is CASSSLGVAQPQHF. CDR3 coding DNA: TGTGCCAGCAGTTCCTTGGGGGTGGCTCAGCCCCAGCATTTT. The rearrangement uses TRBV27 and TRBJ1-5; D is perhaps TRBD1 (5 bases). V dropped 4 bases and J dropped 6 bases, with 13 bases sitting between them. Germline V gene lookup returns CDR1 MNHEY and CDR2 SMNVEV (reference sequence). The CDR3 sequence is 14 residues long.

V and J are TRBV19 and TRBJ1-5, with D tentatively TRBD1 (5 bases). Germline V CDR1 and CDR2: LNHDA, SQIVND (reference sequence). Trimming left V 4 bases short and J 1 base short, with 11 bases between. This CDR3 has 15 amino acids. CDR3 amino acids: CASSTGTASNQPQHF. In DNA form, the CDR3 reads TGTGCCAGTAGTACTGGGACGGCGAGCAATCAGCCCCAGCATTTT. The full variable domain, with the rest looked up from reference TRBV19 and TRBJ1-5, is DGGITQSPKYLFRKEGQNVTLSCEQNLNHDAMYWYRQDPGQGLRLIYYSQIVNDFQKGDIAEGYSVSREKKESFPLTVTSAQKNPTAFYLCASSTGTASNQPQHFGDGTRLSIL.

The CDR3 DNA reads as TGCAGCGGCCAGAGCGGGAGCGGTTACGAGCAGTACTTC. This encodes CSGQSGSGYEQYF. The chain is built from TRBV29-1 and TRBJ2-7, with 8 nucleotides matching TRBD2. The V gene end was trimmed by 7 bases and the J gene end by 4 bases; junction bases not matched to a gene: 9. The germline V gene has CDR1 SQVTM and CDR2 ANQGSEA. This CDR3 is 13 amino acids long.

V usage is TRBV6-5 and J usage is TRBJ1-2; D not certain. The V gene lost 6 bases and the J gene lost 0 bases, with 11 bases spanning the gap. The CDR3 length is 14 residues. The germline V gene encodes CDR1 MNHEY and CDR2 SVGAGI. CDR3 coding DNA: TGTGCCAGCAGCGGAGACGGAGCTAACTATGGCTACACCTTC. Translation gives CASSGDGANYGYTF.